Given below is one T cell receptor (beta chain) in context. This record belongs to a study of T cell repertoires in cytomegalovirus infection. About the research overall: CMV infection and matching HLA type were both indicated by public TCR beta signatures.

V was trimmed by 2 bases and J by 5 bases, leaving 15 bases between them. The CDR3 totals 15 residues. Per germline, CDR1 MDHEN and CDR2 SYDVKM. TCRdb independently ran MiXCR on the reads; one entry per CDR3 protein. The data show about 530,000 distinct CDR3 sequences, around 27% seen once. V gene TRBV28 combines with J gene TRBJ1-2, with D possibly matching TRBD1 (6 bases). The TCR comes from a human donor in good health (CMV status not recorded). Some clones in this sample may be carry-over from other donors' samples. The sample was PBMCs. CDR3 nucleotides: TGTGCCAGCAGTTTAGGTTACAGGGAGGGATATGGCTACACCTTC. It specifies CASSLGYREGYGYTF.